The rows below give T cell receptor beta chains drawn from one sample of a study of glioma-infiltrating T cells. TCRdb reprocessed the multiplex PCR reads with MiXCR, giving one entry per CDR3 protein. Of fewer than 500,000 distinct CDR3 sequences listed, more than 35% are singletons. The sequenced material came from glioma tissue, nonneoplastic brain tissue, or PBMCs (not recorded which). Every receptor here comes from a human donor with low-grade glioma or glioblastoma, undergoing nonglioma brain surgery, or in good health (not recorded which). CDR3s include the opening cysteine and the closing phenylalanine or tryptophan.

J,V,CDR3
TRBJ2-3,TRBV4-2,CVSSQSASWSTDTQYF
TRBJ2-4,TRBV27,CASRPQGEAKNIQYF
TRBJ1-4,TRBV20-1,CSAIGSTNEKLFF
TRBJ2-1,TRBV28,CASSLWGTSGKHNEQFF
TRBJ2-5,TRBV7-2,CASSPPLETQYF
TRBJ1-2,TRBV24-1,CATSDWDNYYGYTF
TRBJ2-7,TRBV28,CASSLRTRTSGAAYEQYF
TRBJ2-1,TRBV7-2,CASSLGPGRASREQFF
TRBJ1-3,TRBV12-3/TRBV12-4,CASRHPGASGNTIYF
TRBJ2-2,TRBV7-2,CASILARGANTGELFF
TRBJ2-1,TRBV19,CASSIGGGVLEQFF
TRBJ2-1,TRBV18,CASSPSGVYNEQFF